This TCR beta chain was identified in a study of cytomegalovirus exposure and HLA in healthy donors. Vbeta (60) and Jbeta (13) primers were used in the PCR. The data were produced by immunoSEQ multiplex PCR, yet TCRdb's version contains in-frame clones alone and is incomplete. This sample yields 250,000 to 350,000 clones, of which roughly 90% are seen a single time; approximately 2% belongs to the top ten. This clone was detected only once. Per germline, CDR1 GTSNPN and CDR2 SVGIG (reference sequence). CDR3 length: 14 amino acids. Trimming cost V 2 bases and J 1 base; bases outside gene matches: 4. The gene calls are TRBV30 and TRBJ1-1; 7 nucleotides line up with TRBD1. Sequenced material: PBMCs. The receptor was derived from a woman aged 18-29 years in good health and CMV-seronegative. The CDR3 here is CAWSPGQANTEAFF. The CDR3 nucleotides are TGTGCCTGGAGTCCCGGACAGGCGAACACTGAAGCTTTCTTT.